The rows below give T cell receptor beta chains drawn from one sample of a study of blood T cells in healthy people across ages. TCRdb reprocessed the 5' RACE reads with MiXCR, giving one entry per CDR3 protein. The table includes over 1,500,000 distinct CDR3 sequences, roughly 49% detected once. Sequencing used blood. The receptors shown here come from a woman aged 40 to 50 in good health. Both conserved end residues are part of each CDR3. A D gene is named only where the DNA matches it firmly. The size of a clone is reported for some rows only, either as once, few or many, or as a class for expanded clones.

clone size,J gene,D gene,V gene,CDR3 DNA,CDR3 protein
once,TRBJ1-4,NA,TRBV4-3,TGCGCCAGCAGCCAAGAGTTCCCTGGCGGCCTTAATGAAAAACTGTTTTTT,CASSQEFPGGLNEKLFF
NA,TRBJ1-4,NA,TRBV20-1,TGCAGCGCTCGGGGTAATGAAAAACTGTTTTTT,CSARGNEKLFF
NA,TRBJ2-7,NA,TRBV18,TGTGCCAGCTCACCGAGACGGGTCGAGCAGTACTTC,CASSPRRVEQYF
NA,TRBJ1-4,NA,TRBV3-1,TGTGCCAGCAGCCAAGACCGGATGGGTGAAAAACTGTTTTTT,CASSQDRMGEKLFF
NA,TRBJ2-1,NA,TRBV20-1,TGCAGTGCTAGTGAAAACAATGAGCAGTTCTTC,CSASENNEQFF
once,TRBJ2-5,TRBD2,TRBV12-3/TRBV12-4,TGTGCCAGCAGTTCTTATAGCGGGGGGGTTGGCCAAGAGACCCAGTACTTC,CASSSYSGGVGQETQYF
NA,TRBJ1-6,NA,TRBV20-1,TGCAGTGCTATTGGGGGCGCCTATAATTCACCCCTCCACTTT,CSAIGGAYNSPLHF
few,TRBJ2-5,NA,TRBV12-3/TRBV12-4,TGTGCCAGCAGTTTCCGGGGGCTCCTGGAGACCCAGTACTTC,CASSFRGLLETQYF
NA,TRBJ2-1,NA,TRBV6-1,TGTGCCAGCAAGATCGAGGGGGTTTCCTACAATGAGCAGTTCTTC,CASKIEGVSYNEQFF
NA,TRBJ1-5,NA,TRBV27,TGTGCCAGCTCTTTTGGCCCCAATCAGCCCCAGCATTTT,CASSFGPNQPQHF
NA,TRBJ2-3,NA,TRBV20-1,TGCAGTGCTAGAGGACAGGCCAGCATAGATACGCAGTATTTT,CSARGQASIDTQYF
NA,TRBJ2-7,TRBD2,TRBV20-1,TGCAGTGCTCGACTAGCGGACTACGAGCAGTACTTC,CSARLADYEQYF
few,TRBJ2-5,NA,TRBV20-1,TGCAGTGCTCTCCGGATTAGCGGACAAGAGACCCAGTACTTC,CSALRISGQETQYF
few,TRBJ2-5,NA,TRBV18,TGTGCCAGCTCACCATTGGAGGGAACGATGGAGACCCAGTACTTC,CASSPLEGTMETQYF
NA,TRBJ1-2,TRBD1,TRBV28,TGTGCCAGCAGTTTAGGCCAAGGGGGCTGCACCTTC,CASSLGQGGCTF
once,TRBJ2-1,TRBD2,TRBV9,TGTGCCAGCAGTATCGCTAGCGGGGGGGCATATGAGCAGTTCTTC,CASSIASGGAYEQFF
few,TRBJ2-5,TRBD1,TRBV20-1,TGCAGTGCGTCTCCCGGGACAGCGGAGACCCAGTACTTC,CSASPGTAETQYF
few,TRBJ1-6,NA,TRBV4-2,TGTGCCAGCAGCCAAGCTTCGGGACGGACTTATAATTCACCCCTCCACTTT,CASSQASGRTYNSPLHF
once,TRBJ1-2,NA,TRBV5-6,TGTGCCAGCACTTGGGGAGGCGGTGGCTACACCTTC,CASTWGGGGYTF
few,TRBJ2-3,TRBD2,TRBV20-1,TGCAGTGCCCCCTCCCGGGTAGCGGGGGGAGATACGCAGTATTTT,CSAPSRVAGGDTQYF
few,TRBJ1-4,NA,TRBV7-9,TGTGCCAGCAGCTTAGTAAGCCGCGGTACAGAAAAACTGTTTTTT,CASSLVSRGTEKLFF
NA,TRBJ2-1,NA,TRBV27,TGTGCCAGCAGTTCCCCGATCGGTAGCGAGCGGTTCTTC,CASSSPIGSERFF
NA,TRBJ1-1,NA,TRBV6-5,TGTGCCAGCAGCCCCAACGGCTTGGACACTGAAGCTTTCTTT,CASSPNGLDTEAFF
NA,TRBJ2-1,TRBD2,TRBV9,TGTGCCAGCAGCGTAGATCTGGGTGGTAGCGGGGGGGTTAATGAGCAGTTCTTC,CASSVDLGGSGGVNEQFF
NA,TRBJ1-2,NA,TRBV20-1,TGCAGTGCTAGAGATTTAGTTGCCAGGGACCTCTATGGCTACACCTTC,CSARDLVARDLYGYTF
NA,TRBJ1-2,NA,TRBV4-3,TGCGCCAGCAGCCAAGATTTGGCAGGGTCAGTTAGAGGCTACACCTTC,CASSQDLAGSVRGYTF
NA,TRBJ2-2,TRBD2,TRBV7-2,TGTGCCAGCAGCCCCGGACTAGCGGGGGGCCCCCCCGGGGAGCTGTTTTTT,CASSPGLAGGPPGELFF
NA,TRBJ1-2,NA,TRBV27,TGTGCCAGCAGTTCCCAAACAGCGAGGGGCCGCAACTATGGCTACACCTTC,CASSSQTARGRNYGYTF
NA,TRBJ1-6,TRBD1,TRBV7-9,TGTGCCAGCAGCTTTACAGGGGCCAGCTCCTATAATTCACCCCTCCACTTT,CASSFTGASSYNSPLHF
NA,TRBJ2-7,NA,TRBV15,TGTGCCACCAGCAGAGAAGGTGCCCCGGAATACGAGCAGTACTTC,CATSREGAPEYEQYF
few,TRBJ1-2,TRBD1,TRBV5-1,TGCGCCAGCAGCGTAGGGACAGGGAATGGTGGCTACACCTTC,CASSVGTGNGGYTF
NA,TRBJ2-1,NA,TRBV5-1,TGCGCCAGCAGCTACTCCCTCATGAGCTCCTACAATGAGCAGTTCTTC,CASSYSLMSSYNEQFF
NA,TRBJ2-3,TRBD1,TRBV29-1,TGCGGCGTTGTGCGGACAGGGGGCCCAGATACGCAGTATTTT,CGVVRTGGPDTQYF
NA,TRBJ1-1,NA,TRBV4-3,TGCGCCAGCAGCCAAGAATTTTCAGGGAACACTGGAGCTTTCTTT,CASSQEFSGNTGAFF
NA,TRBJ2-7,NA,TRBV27,TGTGCCAGCAGGCCCAACTACTCCTACGAGCAGTACTTC,CASRPNYSYEQYF
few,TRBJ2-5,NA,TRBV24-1,TGTGCCACCAGTGATCCGGTCCCCGAGACCCAGTACTTC,CATSDPVPETQYF
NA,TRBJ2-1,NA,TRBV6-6,TGTGCCAGCAGTTACCCTGAGACAGCTCCAGGGACCCAGTTCTTC,CASSYPETAPGTQFF
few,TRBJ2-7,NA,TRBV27,TGTGCCAGCATGATTGCCGCGGACAACTCCTACGAGCAGTACTTC,CASMIAADNSYEQYF
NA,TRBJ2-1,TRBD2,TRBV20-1,TGCAGTGCTAGGGTAACCTTAGCGGGGAGGTCCTACAATGAGCAGTTCTTC,CSARVTLAGRSYNEQFF
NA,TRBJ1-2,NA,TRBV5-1,TGCGCCAGCAGCTCGACAGTTCAACCCCTCTATGGCTACACCTTC,CASSSTVQPLYGYTF
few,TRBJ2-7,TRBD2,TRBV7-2,TGTGCCAGCAGGCGACTAGCGGGGTCCTACGAGCAGTACTTC,CASRRLAGSYEQYF